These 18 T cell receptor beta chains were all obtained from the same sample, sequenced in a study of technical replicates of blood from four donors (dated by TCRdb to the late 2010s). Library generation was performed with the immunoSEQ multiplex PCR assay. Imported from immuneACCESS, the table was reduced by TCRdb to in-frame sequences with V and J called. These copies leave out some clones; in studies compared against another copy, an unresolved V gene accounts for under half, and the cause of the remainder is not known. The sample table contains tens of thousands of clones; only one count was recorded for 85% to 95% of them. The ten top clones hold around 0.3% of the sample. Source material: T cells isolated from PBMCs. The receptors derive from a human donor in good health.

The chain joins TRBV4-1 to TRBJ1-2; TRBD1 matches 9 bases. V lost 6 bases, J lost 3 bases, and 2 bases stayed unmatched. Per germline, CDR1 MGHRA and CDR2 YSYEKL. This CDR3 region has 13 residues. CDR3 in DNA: TGCGCCAGCAGGGGACAGGGTGACTATGGCTACACCTTC. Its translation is CASRGQGDYGYTF.

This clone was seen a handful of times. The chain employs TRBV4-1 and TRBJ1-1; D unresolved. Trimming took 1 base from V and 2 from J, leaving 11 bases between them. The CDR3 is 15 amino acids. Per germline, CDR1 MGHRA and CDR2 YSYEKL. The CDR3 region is CASSQGQLRNTEAFF. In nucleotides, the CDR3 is TGCGCCAGCAGCCAAGGACAACTCCGAAACACTGAAGCTTTCTTT.

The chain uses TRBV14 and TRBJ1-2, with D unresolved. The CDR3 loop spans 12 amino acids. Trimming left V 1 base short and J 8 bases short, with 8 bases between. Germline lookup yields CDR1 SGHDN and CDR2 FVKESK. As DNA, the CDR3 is TGTGCCAGCAGCCAAGTACTAGAAGGCTACACCTTC. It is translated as CASSQVLEGYTF. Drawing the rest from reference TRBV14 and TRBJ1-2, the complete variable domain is EAGVTQFPSHSVIEKGQTVTLRCDPISGHDNLYWYRRVMGKEIKFLLHFVKESKQDESGMPNNRFLAERTGGTYSTLKVQPAELEDSGVYFCASSQVLEGYTFGSGTRLTVV.

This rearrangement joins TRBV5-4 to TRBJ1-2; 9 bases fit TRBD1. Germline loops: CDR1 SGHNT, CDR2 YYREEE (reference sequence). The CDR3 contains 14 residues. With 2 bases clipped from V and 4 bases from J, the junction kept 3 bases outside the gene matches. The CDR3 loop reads CASSLGGQGYGYTF. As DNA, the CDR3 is TGTGCCAGCAGCTTAGGGGGACAGGGCTATGGCTACACCTTC. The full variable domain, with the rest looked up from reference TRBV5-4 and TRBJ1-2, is ETGVTQSPTHLIKTRGQQVTLRCSSQSGHNTVSWYQQALGQGPQFIFQYYREEENGRGNFPPRFSGLQFPNYSSELNVNALELDDSALYLCASSLGGQGYGYTFGSGTRLTVV.

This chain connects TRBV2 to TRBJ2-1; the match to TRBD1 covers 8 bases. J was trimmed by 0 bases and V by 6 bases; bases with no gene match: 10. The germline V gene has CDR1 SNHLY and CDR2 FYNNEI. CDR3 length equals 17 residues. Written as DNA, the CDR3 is TGTGCCAGCAGGGGAGTAACAGGGGGTGGCTCCTACAATGAGCAGTTCTTC. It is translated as CASRGVTGGGSYNEQFF.

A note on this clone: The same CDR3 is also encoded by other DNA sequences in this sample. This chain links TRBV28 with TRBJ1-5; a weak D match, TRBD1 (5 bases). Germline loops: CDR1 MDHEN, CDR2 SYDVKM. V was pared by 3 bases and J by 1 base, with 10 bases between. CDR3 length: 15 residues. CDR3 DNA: TGTGCCAGCAGTTTGTCGGGGGGGAGCAATCAGCCCCAGCATTTT. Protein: CASSLSGGSNQPQHF.

The CDR3 DNA is TGTGCCAGCAGCGACCAGGCAGCGGCCGATACGCAGTATTTT. Its protein is CASSDQAAADTQYF. The chain has TRBV9 and TRBJ2-3, with D tentatively TRBD2 (5 bases). The V gene lost 3 bases and the J gene lost 6 bases, with 14 bases spanning the gap. There are 14 residues in the CDR3. Germline loops: CDR1 SGDLS, CDR2 YYNGEE. Full variable domain (rest looked up from reference TRBV9 and TRBJ2-3): DSGVTQTPKHLITATGQRVTLRCSPRSGDLSVYWYQQSLDQGLQFLIQYYNGEERAKGNILERFSAQQFPDLHSELNLSSLELGDSALYFCASSDQAAADTQYFGPGTRLTVL.

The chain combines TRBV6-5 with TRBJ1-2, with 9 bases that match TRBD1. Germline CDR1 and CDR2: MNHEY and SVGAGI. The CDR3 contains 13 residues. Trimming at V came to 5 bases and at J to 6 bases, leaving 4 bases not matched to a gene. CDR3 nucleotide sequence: TGTGCCAGCAGTCGACAGGGGGAGGATGGCTACACCTTC. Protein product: CASSRQGEDGYTF.

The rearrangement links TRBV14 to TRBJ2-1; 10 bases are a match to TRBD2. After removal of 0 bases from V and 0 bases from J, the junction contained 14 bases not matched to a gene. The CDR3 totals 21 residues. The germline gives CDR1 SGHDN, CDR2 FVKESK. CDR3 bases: TGTGCCAGCAGCCAAGATCGGGTCCGCGGACTAGCGGCTCACTCCTACAATGAGCAGTTCTTC. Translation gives CASSQDRVRGLAAHSYNEQFF.

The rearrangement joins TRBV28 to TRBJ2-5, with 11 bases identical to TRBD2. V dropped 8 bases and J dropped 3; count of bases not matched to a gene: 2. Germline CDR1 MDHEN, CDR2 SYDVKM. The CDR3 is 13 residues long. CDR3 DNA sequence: TGTGCCAGCTCGGGACTAGCGGAAGAGACCCAGTACTTC. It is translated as CASSGLAEETQYF. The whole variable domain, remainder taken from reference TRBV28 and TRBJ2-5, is DVKVTQSSRYLVKRTGEKVFLECVQDMDHENMFWYRQDPGLGLRLIYFSYDVKMKEKGDIPEGYSVSREKKERFSLILESASTNQTSMYLCASSGLAEETQYFGPGTRLLVL.

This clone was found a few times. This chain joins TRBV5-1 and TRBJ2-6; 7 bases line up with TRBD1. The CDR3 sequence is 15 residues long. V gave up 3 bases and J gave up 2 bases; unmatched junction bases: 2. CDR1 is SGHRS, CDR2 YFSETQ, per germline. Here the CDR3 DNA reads TGCGCCAGCAGCTCAGGACAGGCTGGGGCCAACGTCCTGACTTTC. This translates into CASSSGQAGANVLTF.

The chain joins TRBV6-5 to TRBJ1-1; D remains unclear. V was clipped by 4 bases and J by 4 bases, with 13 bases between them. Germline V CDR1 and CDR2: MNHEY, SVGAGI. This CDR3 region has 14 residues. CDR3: CASSFSGVFTEAFF. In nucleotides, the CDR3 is TGTGCCAGCAGTTTCAGCGGCGTTTTCACTGAAGCTTTCTTT.

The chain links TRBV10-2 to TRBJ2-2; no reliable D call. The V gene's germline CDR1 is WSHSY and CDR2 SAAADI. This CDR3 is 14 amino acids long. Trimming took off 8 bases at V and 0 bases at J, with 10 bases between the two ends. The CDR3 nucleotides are TGCGCCAGCGACGGAGTTCCGAACACCGGGGAGCTGTTTTTT. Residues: CASDGVPNTGELFF.

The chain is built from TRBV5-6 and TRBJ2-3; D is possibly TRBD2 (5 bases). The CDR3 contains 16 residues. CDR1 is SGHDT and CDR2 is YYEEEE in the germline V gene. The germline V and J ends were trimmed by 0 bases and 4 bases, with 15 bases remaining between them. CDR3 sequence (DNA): TGTGCCAGCAGCTTGGCCGCTGGGTGGCGGGCAGATACGCAGTATTTT. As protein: CASSLAAGWRADTQYF.

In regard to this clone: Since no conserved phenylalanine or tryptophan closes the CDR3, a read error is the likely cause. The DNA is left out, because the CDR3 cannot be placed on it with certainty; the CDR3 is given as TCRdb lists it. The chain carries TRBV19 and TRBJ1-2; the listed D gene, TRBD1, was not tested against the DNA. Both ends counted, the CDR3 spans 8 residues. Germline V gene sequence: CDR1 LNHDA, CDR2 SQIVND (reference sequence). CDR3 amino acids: CASSIGRG.

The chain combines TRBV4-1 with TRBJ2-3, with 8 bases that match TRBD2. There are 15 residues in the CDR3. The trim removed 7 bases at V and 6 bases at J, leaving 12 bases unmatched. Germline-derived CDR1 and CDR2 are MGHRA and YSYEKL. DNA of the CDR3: TGCGCCAGCAATCGTGTGGCGGGAGGAACCGATACGCAGTATTTT. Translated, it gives CASNRVAGGTDTQYF.

DNA for the CDR3: TGTGCCAGCAGCTTCGGGGACATCTGGGATCAGCCCCAGCATTTT. This codes for CASSFGDIWDQPQHF. J is TRBJ1-5 and V is TRBV5-6; D possibly corresponds to TRBD1 (6 bases). The CDR3 has 15 amino acids. Germline lookup yields CDR1 SGHDT and CDR2 YYEEEE. V was trimmed by 2 bases and J by 5 bases, leaving 14 bases between them.

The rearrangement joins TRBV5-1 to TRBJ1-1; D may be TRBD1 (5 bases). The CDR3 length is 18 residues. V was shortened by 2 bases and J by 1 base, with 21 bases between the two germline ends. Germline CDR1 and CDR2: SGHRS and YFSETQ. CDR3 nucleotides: TGCGCCAGCAGCTTAACTCGGCAGGGAATAGGCAGGAACACTGAAGCTTTCTTT. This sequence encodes CASSLTRQGIGRNTEAFF.